These 13 T cell receptor beta chains came from one sample sequenced in a study of T cell responses to AZD1222 COVID-19 vaccine (dated by TCRdb to the early 2020s). Libraries were built with the immunoSEQ multiplex PCR assay. TCRdb limited this immuneACCESS table to in-frame rearrangements with V and J called. A share of clones is missing; checked studies link under half to unresolved V genes, and the rest is unexplained. The sample data list 130,000 or so clones, and approximately 95% of these were observed just once. Of the sample, more than 0.7% is held by the ten largest clones. The sample's time point, from its label and the paper: baseline before first vaccination. Taken with the paper, the label for treatment or condition translates to: meningococcal conjugate vaccine given as trial control. Sample: peripheral blood, taken on day 0 of MenACWY control vaccination. The source of these receptors is an adult in good health.

The CDR3 DNA reads TGTGCCAGCAGCATGGGACAGATGAACACTGAAGCTTTCTTT. This translates into CASSMGQMNTEAFF. This chain connects TRBV7-6 to TRBJ1-1, with 7 bases identical to TRBD1. The CDR3 runs 14 residues. The J segment lost 0 bases and the V segment lost 5 bases, leaving 3 bases of the junction unmatched. CDR1 and CDR2 from the germline V gene are SGHVS and FNYEAQ.

This chain uses TRBV5-4 with TRBJ2-6; possibly TRBD2 for D (6 bases). The CDR3 totals 17 residues. V was shortened by 6 bases and J by 0 bases, with 16 bases between the two germline ends. Germline V lookup: CDR1 SGHNT, CDR2 YYREEE (reference sequence). CDR3 in amino acids: CASTLEGKPSGANVLTF. The CDR3 DNA reads TGTGCCAGCACCCTGGAGGGAAAACCCTCTGGGGCCAACGTCCTGACTTTC.

This clone was seen only once. This chain links TRBV6-6 with TRBJ2-7; 7 bases match TRBD1. Germline CDR1 MNHNY, CDR2 SVGAGI (reference sequence). The CDR3 loop spans 16 amino acids. Unmatched junction bases numbered 13, after V lost 5 bases and J lost 3 bases. The CDR3, as DNA: TGTGCCAGCAGTCAACAACGGGGACAGCGCTACTACGAGCAGTACTTC. Amino acid sequence: CASSQQRGQRYYEQYF.

This chain connects TRBV12-5 to TRBJ2-7; no reliable D call. V lost 0 bases, J lost 0 bases, and 9 bases lay in between. The CDR3 length is 15 residues. Germline V gene lookup returns CDR1 LGHNT and CDR2 FRNRAP. Written as DNA, the CDR3 is TGTGCTAGTGGTTTGGTCGGCTTCCTCTCCTACGAGCAGTACTTC. The encoded protein is CASGLVGFLSYEQYF.

The J gene is TRBJ1-1, the V gene TRBV15, with 7 bases matching TRBD1. Germline V gene data show CDR1 as LNHNV and CDR2 as YYDKDF (reference sequence). The CDR3 length is 13 residues. After removal of 6 bases from V and 10 bases from J, the junction contained 11 bases not matched to a gene. CDR3 residues: CATRPPGTAAAFF. The CDR3 nucleotides are TGTGCCACCAGACCACCCGGGACAGCGGCAGCTTTCTTT.

J is TRBJ1-1 and V is TRBV21-1. TRBV21-1 is reported as a pseudogene. The CDR3 spans 15 residues. This chain's CDR3 is CASKGGRHINTEAFF. The CDR3 nucleotides are TGTGCCAGCAAGGGTGGTAGACACATCAACACTGAAGCTTTCTTT.

The V call is TRBV12-5, the J call TRBJ2-1; D is unclear. Trimming pared 1 base from V and 8 bases from J, leaving 9 bases between. The CDR3 contains 13 residues. Germline CDR1 LGHNT, CDR2 FRNRAP. CDR3 DNA sequence: TGTGCTAGTGGTTTGGACGGTGTCTATGAGCAGTTCTTC. It specifies CASGLDGVYEQFF.

This chain joins TRBV5-1 and TRBJ2-7; D may correspond to TRBD1 or TRBD2 (5 bases each). V was pared by 1 base and J by 2 bases, with 16 bases between. The CDR3 consists of 16 residues. Germline V gene data show CDR1 as SGHRS and CDR2 as YFSETQ. In nucleotides, the CDR3 is TGCGCCAGCAGCTTGAGTTCGGGACGGATCGCCTACGAGCAGTACTTC. Translating gives CASSLSSGRIAYEQYF.

This clone occurred once. The genes are TRBV10-3 and TRBJ1-5, with 7 nucleotides matching TRBD1. The CDR3 sequence is 14 residues long. Germline trimming cut 4 bases from V and 5 bases from J; bases unmatched to any gene: 5. Per germline, CDR1 ENHRY and CDR2 SYGVKD. The CDR3 sequence: CAISADRAYQPQHF. DNA of the CDR3: TGTGCCATCAGTGCCGACAGGGCGTATCAGCCCCAGCATTTT.

The chain carries TRBV4-3 and TRBJ2-1; 9 nucleotides agree with TRBD2. With V trimmed by 3 bases and J by 6 bases, 3 bases remained unmatched. Germline loops: CDR1 LGHNA, CDR2 YSLEER. The CDR3 is made up of 14 amino acids. CDR3 nucleotide sequence: TGCGCCAGCAGCCACCGACTAGCGGTCAATGAGCAGTTCTTC. This gives the protein CASSHRLAVNEQFF.

The chain links TRBV6-5 to TRBJ1-2; weak D call: TRBD1 (6 bases). CDR1 is MNHEY, CDR2 SVGAGI, per germline. V gave up 6 bases and J gave up 4 bases, with 15 bases separating them. CDR3 length: 14 residues. This CDR3 reads CASRRTATIYGYTF. CDR3 nucleotide sequence: TGTGCCAGCAGGAGGACAGCCACCATCTATGGCTACACCTTC.

The chain combines TRBV19 with TRBJ1-6, with a weak D call TRBD1 (6 bases). The CDR3 length is 14 residues. Germline V gives CDR1 LNHDA, CDR2 SQIVND (reference sequence). Trimming stripped 4 bases from V and 8 bases from J, with 12 bases between. CDR3 loop: CASSTTGRDSPLHF. CDR3 nucleotides: TGTGCCAGTAGTACGACAGGCCGCGATTCACCCCTCCACTTT.

This clone was counted once. The chain employs TRBV7-9 and TRBJ2-3; D is unresolved. The V gene's germline CDR1 is SEHNR and CDR2 FQNEAQ (reference sequence). The V and J ends lost 3 bases and 9 bases respectively, with 10 bases between them. The CDR3 loop spans 12 amino acids. This chain's CDR3 is CASSLRDETQYF. The CDR3 region has the DNA TGTGCCAGCAGCTTGAGAGATGAGACGCAGTATTTT.